The 18 T cell receptor beta chains in this list originate from one sample, sequenced in a study of human T cells and chemical hapten exposure. TCRdb itself ran the RACE reads through MiXCR, one entry per CDR3 protein. The sample comprises a few hundred thousand distinct CDR3 sequences, about 9.4% of which are singletons, and 2% to 2.5% rests with the top ten. Time point here: pre-sensitization, week 0. Treatment meaning: therapeutic diphenylcyclopropenone sensitization with weekly scalp DPC. The specimen was whole blood, collected in connection with sensitization to the hapten diphenylcyclopropenone (DPC). The receptors here all came from a woman aged 40 to 50 with alopecia areata. Some clones in this sample may be carry-over from other donors' samples.

This clonotype was found many times. The V call is TRBV11-1, the J call TRBJ2-3, with 7 bases fitting TRBD1. Germline V gives CDR1 SGHAT, CDR2 FQDESV (reference sequence). Trimming at V came to 5 bases and at J to 6 bases, leaving 8 bases not matched to a gene. The CDR3 is 14 amino acids. CDR3 loop: CASSLTTGADTQYF. CDR3 bases: TGTGCCAGCAGCCTTACCACAGGGGCGGATACGCAGTATTTT. Full variable domain (outside the CDR3, taken from reference TRBV11-1 and TRBJ2-3): EAEVAQSPRYKITEKSQAVAFWCDPISGHATLYWYRQILGQGPELLVQFQDESVVDDSQLPKDRFSAERLKGVDSTLKIQPAELGDSAMYLCASSLTTGADTQYFGPGTRLTVL.

V is TRBV28 and J is TRBJ1-1, with no clear D. The germline V gene has CDR1 MDHEN and CDR2 SYDVKM. Trimming took off 2 bases at V and 0 bases at J, with 10 bases between the two ends. The CDR3 is 15 residues long. The CDR3 sequence is CASSLIPRVNTEAFF. The CDR3 coding sequence is TGTGCCAGCAGTTTAATCCCCCGGGTGAACACTGAAGCTTTCTTT.

The chain joins TRBV20-1 to TRBJ2-3; unclear D gene. Trimming pared 6 bases from V and 2 bases from J, leaving 12 bases between. Germline CDR1 and CDR2: DFQATT and SNEGSKA (reference sequence). The CDR3 sequence is 13 residues long. Here the CDR3 DNA reads TGCAGTGCCACCCACAGCTTCACAGATACGCAGTATTTT. Its protein is CSATHSFTDTQYF.

The table lists this clonotype with a few counts. The CDR3 is CASSQGQGANSPLHF. CDR3 sequence (DNA): TGTGCCAGCAGCCAGGGACAGGGGGCGAATTCACCCCTCCACTTT. This rearrangement joins TRBV7-6 to TRBJ1-6; 12 positions match TRBD1. CDR3 length: 15 amino acids. CDR1 and CDR2 (germline): SGHVS, FNYEAQ. The V gene end was trimmed by 5 bases and the J gene end by 7 bases; junction bases not matched to a gene: 3.

The chain combines TRBV4-3 with TRBJ2-7, with 7 nucleotides matching TRBD1. This CDR3 is 15 amino acids long. With 6 bases clipped from V and 2 bases from J, the junction kept 10 bases outside the gene matches. Germline V gene data show CDR1 as LGHNA and CDR2 as YSLEER. The DNA for the CDR3 is TGCGCCAGCAGGGGCAGGGGGACAGACACCTACGAGCAGTACTTC. Translating gives CASRGRGTDTYEQYF.

There are a few counts of this clonotype. This chain uses TRBV2 with TRBJ2-1, with 9 positions matching TRBD2. The V segment lost 3 bases and the J segment 4 bases; nucleotides outside the gene matches: 10. In germline, CDR1 is SNHLY, CDR2 FYNNEI. This CDR3 spans 17 amino acids. CDR3 sequence: CASSERLAGTVYNEQFF. As DNA, the CDR3 is TGTGCCAGCAGTGAGAGGCTAGCGGGAACCGTTTACAATGAGCAGTTCTTC.

This clonotype was seen more than once but under ten times. The rearrangement joins TRBV6-5 to TRBJ1-6, with TRBD1 identical over 9 bases. This CDR3 comprises 18 residues. Trimming cost V 6 bases and J 7 bases; bases outside gene matches: 16. CDR1 and CDR2 (germline): MNHEY, SVGAGI. This chain's CDR3 is CASSRTGEYVALNSPLHF. In DNA form, the CDR3 reads TGTGCCAGCAGCCGGACAGGGGAGTATGTCGCCCTCAATTCACCCCTCCACTTT.

This clonotype was counted a few times. The rearrangement uses TRBV5-6 and TRBJ2-5, with TRBD1 identical over 10 bases. Germline CDR1 reads SGHDT; CDR2 reads YYEEEE. J was trimmed by 5 bases and V by 4 bases; bases with no gene match: 5. The CDR3 extends over 14 amino acids. The CDR3 region has the DNA TGTGCCAGCAGCGGGACAGGGGCTGGGGAGACCCAGTACTTC. Its translation is CASSGTGAGETQYF.

In its sample, this clonotype was seen a few times. V usage is TRBV20-1 and J usage is TRBJ2-7; the D gene is possibly TRBD1 (6 bases). The germline gives CDR1 DFQATT, CDR2 SNEGSKA (reference sequence). Trimming removed 3 bases at V and 2 bases at J, with 17 bases between. The CDR3 is made up of 15 amino acids. CDR3 loop: CSARGQKRGAYEQYF. The CDR3, as DNA: TGCAGTGCTAGGGGACAAAAAAGAGGGGCCTACGAGCAGTACTTC.

This clonotype was detected many times. This sequence joins TRBV5-1 and TRBJ1-4; D ambiguous. This CDR3 is 15 amino acids long. V lost 0 bases to trimming and J lost 0 bases, with 6 bases between them. Germline lookup yields CDR1 SGHRS and CDR2 YFSETQ. The chain's CDR3 is CASSLGSTTNEKLFF. The DNA for the CDR3 is TGCGCCAGCAGCTTGGGATCAACAACTAATGAAAAACTGTTTTTT. The variable domain in full, with the rest retrieved from reference TRBV5-1 and TRBJ1-4, is KAGVTQTPRYLIKTRGQQVTLSCSPISGHRSVSWYQQTPGQGLQFLFEYFSETQRNKGNFPGRFSGRQFSNSRSEMNVSTLELGDSALYLCASSLGSTTNEKLFFGSGTQLSVL.

This clonotype was detected ten times or more. This chain joins TRBV9 and TRBJ2-1; possible D gene TRBD1, 7 bases. The CDR3 is 14 amino acids. Germline lookup yields CDR1 SGDLS and CDR2 YYNGEE. The ends were cut back, 4 bases at V and 8 bases at J, with 16 bases in the middle. The CDR3 loop reads CASSFYRGGDEQFF. For the CDR3, the DNA is TGTGCCAGCAGCTTCTACAGGGGCGGGGATGAGCAGTTCTTC.

The chain is built from TRBV28 and TRBJ2-2; 7 bases line up with TRBD1. Germline CDR1 MDHEN, CDR2 SYDVKM. Trimming at V came to 5 bases and at J to 4 bases, leaving 4 bases not matched to a gene. CDR3 length: 14 residues. The CDR3 coding sequence is TGTGCCAGCAGTCTGGGACAGTTCACCGGGGAGCTGTTTTTT. Residues: CASSLGQFTGELFF.

This clonotype was counted between two and nine times. This chain links TRBV28 with TRBJ1-2, with TRBD1 as a possible D gene (6 bases). Trimming stripped 3 bases from V and 4 bases from J, with 15 bases between. The CDR3 contains 15 residues. Germline V gives CDR1 MDHEN, CDR2 SYDVKM. The CDR3 reads CASSLDSLRSYGYTF. The CDR3 bases are TGTGCCAGCAGTTTGGACAGCCTGAGGTCCTATGGCTACACCTTC.

This clonotype was seen repeatedly, ten times or more. V and J are TRBV28 and TRBJ2-3; TRBD1 is a possible D gene (6 bases). Germline assignment: CDR1 MDHEN and CDR2 SYDVKM. The length of the CDR3 is 15 residues. V was shortened by 5 bases and J by 2 bases, with 14 bases between the two germline ends. The CDR3 DNA sequence: TGTGCCAGCAGTGACCCCAGGGGTTCCACAGATACGCAGTATTTT. Translation: CASSDPRGSTDTQYF.

This clonotype was counted ten times or more. This chain uses TRBV4-1 with TRBJ2-5, with TRBD1 matching over 7 bases. The CDR3 loop spans 16 amino acids. Unmatched junction bases numbered 4, after V lost 0 bases and J lost 0 bases. CDR1 and CDR2 (germline): MGHRA, YSYEKL. The CDR3 spells CASSQERGPDQETQYF. The CDR3 DNA reads TGCGCCAGCAGCCAAGAGAGGGGGCCCGACCAAGAGACCCAGTACTTC.

This clonotype was seen a handful of times. V usage is TRBV20-1 and J usage is TRBJ2-7, with TRBD1 as a possible D gene (5 bases). Trimming cost V 4 bases and J 0 bases, with 10 bases left between them. The V gene's germline CDR1 is DFQATT and CDR2 SNEGSKA (reference sequence). The CDR3 covers 13 residues. CDR3 nucleotides: TGCAGTGCTAATTGGCAGGGCTCCTACGAGCAGTACTTC. Protein product: CSANWQGSYEQYF.

This clonotype occurred a few times. The chain uses TRBV7-9 and TRBJ2-3; no definite D call. The CDR3 is 14 amino acids. Between the trimmed V and J ends, which lost 4 bases and 2 bases, there was a span of 10 bases. In germline, CDR1 is SEHNR, CDR2 FQNEAQ (reference sequence). This chain's CDR3 is CASSSRALTDTQYF. CDR3 sequence (DNA): TGTGCCAGCAGCTCTAGAGCCCTCACAGATACGCAGTATTTT.

This clonotype appeared many times. V usage is TRBV3-1 and J usage is TRBJ1-5; D may be TRBD1 (6 bases). This CDR3 comprises 14 residues. Germline loops: CDR1 LGHDT, CDR2 YNNKEL (reference sequence). V lost 2 bases to trimming and J lost 4 bases, with 9 bases between them. This CDR3 is CASSQSGTNQPQHF. The CDR3 region has the DNA TGTGCCAGCAGCCAATCCGGGACAAATCAGCCCCAGCATTTT. Filled out from reference TRBV3-1 and TRBJ1-5, the complete variable domain reads DTAVSQTPKYLVTQMGNDKSIKCEQNLGHDTMYWYKQDSKKFLKIMFSYNNKELIINETVPNRFSPKSPDKAHLNLHINSLELGDSAVYFCASSQSGTNQPQHFGDGTRLSIL.